This TCR beta chain is from a study of shared clonotypes between healthy human individuals. The trim removed 4 bases at V and 1 base at J, leaving 11 bases unmatched. This CDR3 contains 19 residues. CDR1 MDHEN and CDR2 SYDVKM come from the germline V gene. The repertoire was sequenced with immunoSEQ multiplex PCR; TCRdb's copy has only in-frame clones and lacks some. The profile covers 1,500,000 or so clones, with approximately 97% appearing a single time and approximately 1.2% taken by the ten largest. Sequences were obtained from naive CD4+ T cells sorted from blood. As for subset: CD45RA+ positively selected. This sequence was found in a man younger than 45 in good health. The V and J genes are TRBV28 and TRBJ2-2; 11 bases align to TRBD2. This CDR3 reads CASSSRLAGNLLNTGELFF. In nucleotides, the CDR3 is TGTGCCAGCAGTTCCCGACTAGCGGGGAACCTTTTGAACACCGGGGAGCTGTTTTTT.